This T cell receptor (beta chain) came from a study of blood T cell repertoires in COVID-19. The table lists this clone with a few counts. In the 2 weeks before study entry, exposed participants met a COVID-19 case, which was PCR-confirmed or clinician-diagnosed. The CDR3 length is 15 residues. Germline-derived CDR1 and CDR2 are MNHEY and SVGAGI. With V trimmed by 5 bases and J by 0 bases, 3 bases remained unmatched. Clones were sequenced by immunoSEQ multiplex PCR, and TCRdb holds only the in-frame ones, with some missing. Counted here are around 270,000 clones, approximately 89% occurring once; the ten biggest clones make up roughly 3%.

This sequence was found in a woman aged 40-49 years who had been exposed to COVID-19. This chain uses TRBV6-5 with TRBJ1-3; TRBD1 matches at 8 bases. The sample was PBMCs or T cells enriched from blood (not recorded which). For the CDR3, the DNA is TGTGCCAGCAGTAGGGACAGGAGCTCTGGAAACACCATATATTTT. Translated: CASSRDRSSGNTIYF.